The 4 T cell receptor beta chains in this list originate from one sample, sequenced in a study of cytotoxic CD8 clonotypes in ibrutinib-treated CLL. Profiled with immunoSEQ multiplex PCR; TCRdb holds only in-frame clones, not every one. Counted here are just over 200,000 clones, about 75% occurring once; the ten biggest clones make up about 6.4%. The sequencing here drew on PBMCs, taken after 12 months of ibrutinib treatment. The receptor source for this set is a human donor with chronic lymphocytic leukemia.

The CDR3 reads CASSVGGGQGTYEQYF. CDR3 nucleotides: TGTGCCAGCAGCGTAGGAGGGGGACAGGGAACCTACGAGCAGTACTTC. V gene TRBV9 combines with J gene TRBJ2-7; 9 nucleotides agree with TRBD1. Germline V gene lookup returns CDR1 SGDLS and CDR2 YYNGEE. This CDR3 has 16 residues. V gave up 0 bases and J gave up 2 bases; unmatched junction bases: 6.

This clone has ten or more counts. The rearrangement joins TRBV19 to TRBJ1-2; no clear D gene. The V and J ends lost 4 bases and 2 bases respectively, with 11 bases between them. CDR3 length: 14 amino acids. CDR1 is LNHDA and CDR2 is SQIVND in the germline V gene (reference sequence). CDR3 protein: CASSRRQDNYGYTF. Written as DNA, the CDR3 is TGTGCCAGTAGTAGGCGGCAGGACAACTATGGCTACACCTTC.

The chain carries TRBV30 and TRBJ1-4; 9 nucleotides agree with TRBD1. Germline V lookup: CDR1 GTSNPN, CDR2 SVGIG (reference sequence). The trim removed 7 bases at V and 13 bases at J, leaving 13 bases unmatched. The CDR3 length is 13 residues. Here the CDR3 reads CAYERTGVLRLFF. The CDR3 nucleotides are TGTGCCTACGAAAGGACAGGGGTCCTCAGACTGTTTTTT.

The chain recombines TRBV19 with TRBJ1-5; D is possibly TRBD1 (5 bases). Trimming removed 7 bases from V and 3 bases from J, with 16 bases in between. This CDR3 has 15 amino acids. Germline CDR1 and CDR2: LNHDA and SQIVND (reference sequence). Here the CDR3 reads CASTSGRVVNQPQHF. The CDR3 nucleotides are TGTGCCAGTACCTCGGGCAGGGTAGTCAATCAGCCCCAGCATTTT.